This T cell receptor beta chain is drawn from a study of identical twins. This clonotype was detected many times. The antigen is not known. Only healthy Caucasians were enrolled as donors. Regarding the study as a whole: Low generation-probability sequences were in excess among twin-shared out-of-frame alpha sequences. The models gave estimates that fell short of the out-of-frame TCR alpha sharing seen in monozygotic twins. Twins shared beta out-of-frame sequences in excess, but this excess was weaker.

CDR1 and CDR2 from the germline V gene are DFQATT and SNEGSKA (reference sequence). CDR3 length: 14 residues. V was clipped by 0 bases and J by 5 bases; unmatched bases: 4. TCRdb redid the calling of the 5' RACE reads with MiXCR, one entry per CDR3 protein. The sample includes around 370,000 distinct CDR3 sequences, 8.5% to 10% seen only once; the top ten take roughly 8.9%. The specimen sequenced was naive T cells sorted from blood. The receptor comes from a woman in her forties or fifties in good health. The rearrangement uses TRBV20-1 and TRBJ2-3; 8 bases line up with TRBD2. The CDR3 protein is CSARDASGRDTQYF. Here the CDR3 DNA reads TGCAGTGCTAGAGATGCGAGCGGGAGAGATACGCAGTATTTT.